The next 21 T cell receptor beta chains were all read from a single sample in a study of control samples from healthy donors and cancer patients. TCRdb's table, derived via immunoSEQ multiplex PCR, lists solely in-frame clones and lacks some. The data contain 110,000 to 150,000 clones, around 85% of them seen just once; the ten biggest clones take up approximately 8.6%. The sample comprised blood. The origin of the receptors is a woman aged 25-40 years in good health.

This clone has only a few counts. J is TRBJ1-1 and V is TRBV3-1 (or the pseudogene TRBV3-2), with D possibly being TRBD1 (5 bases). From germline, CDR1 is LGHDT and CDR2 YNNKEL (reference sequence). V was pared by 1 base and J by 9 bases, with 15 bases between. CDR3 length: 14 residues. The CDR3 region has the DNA TGTGCCAGCAGCCAAGGGGCAGGGAGGGTGAAAGCTTTCTTT. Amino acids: CASSQGAGRVKAFF.

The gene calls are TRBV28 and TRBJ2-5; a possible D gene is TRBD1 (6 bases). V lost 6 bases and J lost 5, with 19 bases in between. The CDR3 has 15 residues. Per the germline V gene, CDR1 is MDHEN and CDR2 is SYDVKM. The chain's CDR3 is CASSSSTGLGETQYF. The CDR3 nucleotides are TGTGCCAGCAGCAGCTCAACAGGGTTGGGGGAGACCCAGTACTTC.

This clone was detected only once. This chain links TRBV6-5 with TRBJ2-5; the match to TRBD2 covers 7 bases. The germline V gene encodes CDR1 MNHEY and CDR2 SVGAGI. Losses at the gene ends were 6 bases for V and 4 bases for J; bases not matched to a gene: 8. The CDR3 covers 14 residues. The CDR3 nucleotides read TGTGCCAGCAGACCGGGACTACCCGGAGAGACCCAGTACTTC. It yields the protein CASRPGLPGETQYF.

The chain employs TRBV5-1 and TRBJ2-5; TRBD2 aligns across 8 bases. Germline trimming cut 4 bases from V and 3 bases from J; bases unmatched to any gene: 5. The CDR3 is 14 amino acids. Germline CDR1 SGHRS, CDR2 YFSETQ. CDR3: CASSPGTREETQYF. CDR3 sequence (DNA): TGCGCCAGCAGCCCCGGGACTAGAGAAGAGACCCAGTACTTC.

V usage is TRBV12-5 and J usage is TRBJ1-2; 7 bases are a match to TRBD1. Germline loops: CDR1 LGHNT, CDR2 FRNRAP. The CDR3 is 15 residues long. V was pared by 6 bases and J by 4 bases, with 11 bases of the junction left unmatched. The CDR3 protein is CASGKDRDGVYGYTF. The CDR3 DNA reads TGTGCTAGTGGAAAAGACAGGGACGGGGTCTATGGCTACACCTTC.

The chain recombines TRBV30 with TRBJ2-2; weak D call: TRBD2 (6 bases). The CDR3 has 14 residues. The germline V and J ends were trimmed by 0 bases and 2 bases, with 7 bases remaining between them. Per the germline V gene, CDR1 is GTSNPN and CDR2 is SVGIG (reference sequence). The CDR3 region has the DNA TGTGCCTGGAGTGTGGGAGGAAACACCGGGGAGCTGTTTTTT. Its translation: CAWSVGGNTGELFF.

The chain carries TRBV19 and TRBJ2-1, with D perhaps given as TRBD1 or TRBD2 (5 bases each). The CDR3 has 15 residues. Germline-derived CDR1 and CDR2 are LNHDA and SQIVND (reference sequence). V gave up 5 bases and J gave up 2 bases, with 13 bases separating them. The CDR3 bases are TGTGCCAGTAGTTCCCGGGACCGAACCTACAATGAGCAGTTCTTC. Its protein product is CASSSRDRTYNEQFF.

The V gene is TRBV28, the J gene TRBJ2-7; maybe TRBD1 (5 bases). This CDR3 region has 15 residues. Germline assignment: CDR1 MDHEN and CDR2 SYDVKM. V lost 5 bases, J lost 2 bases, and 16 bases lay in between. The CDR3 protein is CASSNTGRGTYEQYF. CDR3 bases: TGTGCCAGCAGTAACACAGGAAGGGGAACCTACGAGCAGTACTTC.

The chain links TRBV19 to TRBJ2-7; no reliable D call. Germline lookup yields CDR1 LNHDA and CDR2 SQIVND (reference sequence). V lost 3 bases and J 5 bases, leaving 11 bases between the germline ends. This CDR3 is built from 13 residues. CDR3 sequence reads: CASSIYIKNEQYF. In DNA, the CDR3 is TGTGCCAGTAGTATTTACATAAAAAACGAGCAGTACTTC.

CDR3 sequence reads: CASSLGASGSNEQFF. CDR3 sequence (DNA): TGCGCCAGCAGCTTGGGGGCTAGCGGGAGTAATGAGCAGTTCTTC. The genes are TRBV5-1 and TRBJ2-1; 10 nucleotides align to TRBD2. The CDR3 extends over 15 amino acids. J gave up 7 bases and V 0 bases, and 4 bases lay outside the gene matches. Germline CDR1 and CDR2: SGHRS and YFSETQ.

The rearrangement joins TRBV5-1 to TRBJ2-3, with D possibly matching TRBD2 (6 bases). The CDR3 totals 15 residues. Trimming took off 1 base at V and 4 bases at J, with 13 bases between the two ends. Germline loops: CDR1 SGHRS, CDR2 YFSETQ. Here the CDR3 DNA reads TGCGCCAGCAGCTTGTTGCTAGCGTCCGCAGATACGCAGTATTTT. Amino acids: CASSLLLASADTQYF.

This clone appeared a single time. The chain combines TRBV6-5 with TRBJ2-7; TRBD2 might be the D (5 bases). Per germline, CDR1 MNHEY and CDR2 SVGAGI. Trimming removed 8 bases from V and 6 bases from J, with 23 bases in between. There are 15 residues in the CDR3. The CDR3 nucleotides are TGTGCCAGCCCACTAGACCTCAAGTCTCCTTTCGAGCAGTACTTC. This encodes CASPLDLKSPFEQYF.

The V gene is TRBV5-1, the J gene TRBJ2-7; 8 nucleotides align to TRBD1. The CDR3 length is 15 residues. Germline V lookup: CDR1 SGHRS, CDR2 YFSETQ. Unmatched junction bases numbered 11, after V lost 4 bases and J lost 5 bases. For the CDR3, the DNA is TGCGCCAGCAGCCTATCGATGGACAGGGTCAACGAGCAGTACTTC. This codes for CASSLSMDRVNEQYF.

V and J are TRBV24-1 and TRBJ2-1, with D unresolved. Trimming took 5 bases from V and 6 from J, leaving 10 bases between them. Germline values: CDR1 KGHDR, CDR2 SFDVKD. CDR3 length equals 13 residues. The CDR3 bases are TGTGCCACCAGTGTCTCCAGCTCCAATGAGCAGTTCTTC. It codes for CATSVSSSNEQFF.

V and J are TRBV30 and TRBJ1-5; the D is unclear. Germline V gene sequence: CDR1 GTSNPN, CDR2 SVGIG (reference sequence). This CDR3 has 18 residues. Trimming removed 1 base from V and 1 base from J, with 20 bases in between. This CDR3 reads CAWSAYGVGVGSNQPQHF. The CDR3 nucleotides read TGTGCCTGGAGTGCGTACGGTGTTGGGGTGGGAAGCAATCAGCCCCAGCATTTT.

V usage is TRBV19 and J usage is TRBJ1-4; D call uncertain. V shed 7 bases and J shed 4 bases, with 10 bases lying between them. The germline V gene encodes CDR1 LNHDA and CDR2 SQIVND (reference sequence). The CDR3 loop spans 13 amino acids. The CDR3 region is CASTPNYNEKLFF. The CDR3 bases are TGTGCCAGTACCCCGAACTATAATGAAAAACTGTTTTTT.

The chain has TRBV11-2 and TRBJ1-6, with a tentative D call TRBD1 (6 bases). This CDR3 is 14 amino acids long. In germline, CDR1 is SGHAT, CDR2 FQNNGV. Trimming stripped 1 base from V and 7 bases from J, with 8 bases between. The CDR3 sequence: CASSLGQGNSPLHF. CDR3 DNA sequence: TGTGCCAGCAGCTTAGGCCAGGGGAATTCACCCCTCCACTTT.

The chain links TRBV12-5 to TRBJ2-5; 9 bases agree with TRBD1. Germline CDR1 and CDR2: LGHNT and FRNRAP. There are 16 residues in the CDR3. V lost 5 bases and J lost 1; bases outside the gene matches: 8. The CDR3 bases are TGTGCTAGTGGTCCAACAGGGGGCGATCCCCAAGAGACCCAGTACTTC. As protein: CASGPTGGDPQETQYF.

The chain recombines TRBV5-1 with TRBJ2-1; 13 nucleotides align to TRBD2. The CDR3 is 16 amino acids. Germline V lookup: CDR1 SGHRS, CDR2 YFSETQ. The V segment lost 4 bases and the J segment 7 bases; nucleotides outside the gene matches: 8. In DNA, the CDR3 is TGCGCCAGCAGCCCCCGGACTAGCGGGAGCGAAAATGAGCAGTTCTTC. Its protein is CASSPRTSGSENEQFF.

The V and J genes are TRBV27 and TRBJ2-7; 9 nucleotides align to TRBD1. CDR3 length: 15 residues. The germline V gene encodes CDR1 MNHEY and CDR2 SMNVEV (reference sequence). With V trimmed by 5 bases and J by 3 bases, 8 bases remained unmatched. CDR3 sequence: CASSTTGGAYYEQYF. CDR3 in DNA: TGTGCCAGCAGTACCACAGGGGGCGCCTACTACGAGCAGTACTTC.

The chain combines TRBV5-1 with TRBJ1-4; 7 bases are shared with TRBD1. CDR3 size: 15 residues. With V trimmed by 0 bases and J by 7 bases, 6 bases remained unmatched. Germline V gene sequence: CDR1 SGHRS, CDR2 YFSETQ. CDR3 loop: CASSLAGQGGEKLFF. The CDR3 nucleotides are TGCGCCAGCAGCTTGGCCGGCCAGGGGGGTGAAAAACTGTTTTTT.